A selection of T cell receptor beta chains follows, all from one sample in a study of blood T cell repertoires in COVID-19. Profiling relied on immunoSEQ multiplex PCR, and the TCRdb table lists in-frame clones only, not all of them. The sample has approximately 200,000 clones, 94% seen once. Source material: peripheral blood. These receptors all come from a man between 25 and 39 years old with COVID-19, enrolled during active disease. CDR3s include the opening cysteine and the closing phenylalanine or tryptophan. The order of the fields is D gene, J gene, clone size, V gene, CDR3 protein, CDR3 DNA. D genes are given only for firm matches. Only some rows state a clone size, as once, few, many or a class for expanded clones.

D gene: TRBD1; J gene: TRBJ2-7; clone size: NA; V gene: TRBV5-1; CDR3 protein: CASSLSGQGPYEQYF; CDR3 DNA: TGCGCCAGCAGCTTGTCGGGACAGGGACCCTACGAGCAGTACTTC
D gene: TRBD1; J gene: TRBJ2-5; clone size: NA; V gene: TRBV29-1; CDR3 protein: CSVNGQGAEETQYF; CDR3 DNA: TGCAGCGTTAACGGACAGGGGGCTGAAGAGACCCAGTACTTC
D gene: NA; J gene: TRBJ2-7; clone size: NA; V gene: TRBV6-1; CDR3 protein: CASSEALRVPRYEQYF; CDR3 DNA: TGTGCCAGCAGTGAAGCGCTCAGGGTTCCTAGATACGAGCAGTACTTC
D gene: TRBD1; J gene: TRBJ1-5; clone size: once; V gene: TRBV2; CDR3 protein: CASSPDRGRGNQPQHF; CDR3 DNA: TGTGCCAGCAGTCCGGACAGGGGGCGCGGGAATCAGCCCCAGCATTTT
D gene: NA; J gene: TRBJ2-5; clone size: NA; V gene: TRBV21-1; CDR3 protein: CASSKARASGGQETQYF; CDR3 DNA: TGTGCCAGCAGCAAAGCGCGGGCTAGCGGGGGACAAGAGACCCAGTACTTC
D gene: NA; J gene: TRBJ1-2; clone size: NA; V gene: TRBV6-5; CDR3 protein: CASTNSFGYTF; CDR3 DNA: TGTGCCAGCACTAACAGTTTTGGCTACACCTTC
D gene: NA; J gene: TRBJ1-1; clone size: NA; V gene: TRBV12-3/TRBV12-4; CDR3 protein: CASSLSGSPEAFF; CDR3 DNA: TGTGCCAGCAGTTTATCGGGGAGCCCTGAAGCTTTCTTT
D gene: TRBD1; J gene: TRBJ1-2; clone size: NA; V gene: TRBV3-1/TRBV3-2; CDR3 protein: CASSQSPGQRPPTF; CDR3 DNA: TGTGCCAGCAGCCAATCACCGGGACAGAGGCCTCCCACCTTC
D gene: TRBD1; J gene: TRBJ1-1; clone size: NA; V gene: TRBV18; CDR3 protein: CASSVSGTGGLNTEAFF; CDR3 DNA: TGTGCCAGCTCAGTCTCCGGGACAGGGGGCTTAAACACTGAAGCTTTCTTT
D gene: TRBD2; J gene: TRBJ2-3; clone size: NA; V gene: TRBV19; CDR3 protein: CASSQAGGPHTQYF; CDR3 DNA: TGTGCCAGTAGTCAAGCGGGGGGTCCCCATACGCAGTATTTT
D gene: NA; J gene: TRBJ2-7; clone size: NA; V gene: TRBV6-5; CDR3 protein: CASSYSGHISSYEQYF; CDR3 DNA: TGTGCCAGCAGTTACTCGGGACATATAAGCTCCTACGAGCAGTACTTC
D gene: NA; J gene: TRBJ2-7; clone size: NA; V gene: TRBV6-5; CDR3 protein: CASRRGAADKYEQYF; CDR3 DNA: TGTGCCAGCAGGCGTGGGGCGGCAGATAAGTACGAGCAGTACTTC
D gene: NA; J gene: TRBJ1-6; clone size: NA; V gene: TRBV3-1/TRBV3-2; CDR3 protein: CASSQYRGTNSPLHF; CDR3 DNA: TGTGCCAGCAGCCAATACCGAGGCACAAATTCACCCCTCCACTTT
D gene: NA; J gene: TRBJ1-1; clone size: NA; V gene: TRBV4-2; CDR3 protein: CASSQGTAEAFF; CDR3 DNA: TGTGCCAGCAGCCAAGGGACAGCCGAAGCTTTCTTT
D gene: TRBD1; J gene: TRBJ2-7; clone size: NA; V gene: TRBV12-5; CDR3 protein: CASRGTGTHEQYF; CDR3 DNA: TGTGCTAGCCGCGGGACAGGAACCCACGAGCAGTACTTC
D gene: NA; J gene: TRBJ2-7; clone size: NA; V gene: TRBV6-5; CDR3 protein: CASSYSSGTYEQYF; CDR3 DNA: TGTGCCAGCAGTTACTCGTCCGGTACCTACGAGCAGTACTTC
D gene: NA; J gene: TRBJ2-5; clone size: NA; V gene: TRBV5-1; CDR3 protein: CASSLAAASDQETQYF; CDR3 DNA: TGCGCCAGCAGCTTGGCCGCGGCCTCGGATCAAGAGACCCAGTACTTC
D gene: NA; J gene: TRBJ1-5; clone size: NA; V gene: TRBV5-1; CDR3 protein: CASSSHPGQPQHF; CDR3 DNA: TGCGCCAGCAGCTCCCACCCCGGTCAGCCCCAGCATTTT
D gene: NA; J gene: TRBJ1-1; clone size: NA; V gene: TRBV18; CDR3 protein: CASSPPPGGGGTEAFF; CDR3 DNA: TGTGCCAGCTCACCACCTCCGGGCGGCGGGGGGACTGAAGCTTTCTTT
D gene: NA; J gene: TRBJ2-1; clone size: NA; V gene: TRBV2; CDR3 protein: CASSEARRGHQFF; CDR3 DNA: TGTGCCAGCAGTGAAGCGAGGCGGGGGCACCAGTTCTTC
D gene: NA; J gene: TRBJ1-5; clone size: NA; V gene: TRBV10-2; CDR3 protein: CASSDRGVRQPQHF; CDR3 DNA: TGCGCCAGCAGTGACAGGGGAGTGAGGCAGCCCCAGCATTTT
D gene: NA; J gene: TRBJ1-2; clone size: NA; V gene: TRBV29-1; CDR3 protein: CSVARSSYGYTF; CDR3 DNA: TGCAGCGTTGCCCGAAGCTCCTATGGCTACACCTTC
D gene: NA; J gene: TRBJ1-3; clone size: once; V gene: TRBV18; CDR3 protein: CASSPTGTGNTIYF; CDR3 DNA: TGTGCCAGCTCACCAACAGGGACTGGAAACACCATATATTTT
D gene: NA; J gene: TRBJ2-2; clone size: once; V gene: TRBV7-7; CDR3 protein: CASSPGIDRELFF; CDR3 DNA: TGTGCCAGCAGCCCGGGGATTGATCGCGAGCTGTTTTTT
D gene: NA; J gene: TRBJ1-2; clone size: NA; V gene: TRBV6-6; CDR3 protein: CASSYKQDGYTF; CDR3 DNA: TGTGCCAGCAGTTACAAACAGGATGGCTACACCTTC
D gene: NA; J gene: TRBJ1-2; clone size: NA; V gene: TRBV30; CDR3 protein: CAWSARGAGAYGYTF; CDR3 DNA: TGTGCCTGGAGTGCTCGGGGGGCAGGGGCCTATGGCTACACCTTC
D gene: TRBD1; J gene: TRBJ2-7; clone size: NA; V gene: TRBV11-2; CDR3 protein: CASSFPWHGTGRNEQYF; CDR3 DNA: TGTGCCAGCAGCTTCCCCTGGCATGGGACAGGGAGGAACGAGCAGTACTTC
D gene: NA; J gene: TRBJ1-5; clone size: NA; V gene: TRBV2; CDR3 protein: CASSELGGDQPQHF; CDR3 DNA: TGTGCCAGCAGTGAATTGGGGGGGGATCAGCCCCAGCATTTT
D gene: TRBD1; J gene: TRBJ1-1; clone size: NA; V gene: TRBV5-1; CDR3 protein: CASSLDPGQGLLGDTEAFF; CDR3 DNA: TGCGCCAGCAGCTTGGACCCGGGACAGGGTTTATTGGGTGACACTGAAGCTTTCTTT
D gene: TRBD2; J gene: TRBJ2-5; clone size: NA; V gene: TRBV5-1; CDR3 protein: CASSLVASGIQETQYF; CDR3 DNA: TGCGCCAGCAGCTTGGTGGCTAGCGGAATCCAAGAGACCCAGTACTTC
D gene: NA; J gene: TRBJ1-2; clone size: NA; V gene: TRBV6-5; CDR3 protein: CASRDQGIYGYTF; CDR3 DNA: TGTGCCAGCAGAGACCAGGGCATCTATGGCTACACCTTC